Sequencing of this T cell receptor (beta chain) was carried out in a study of shared clonotypes between healthy human individuals. Study information: A donor's plate count was three for CD4 naive and three for CD4 memory; CD8 naive had two and CD8 memory one.

Germline-derived CDR1 and CDR2 are SGDLS and YYNGEE. J gave up 6 bases and V 2 bases, and 8 bases lay outside the gene matches. The CDR3 has 16 amino acids. Findings of the study overall: In this cohort, only blood was sampled, and tissue repertoires likely differ.

Every contributor of samples was a Caucasian grown-up residing in Nashville, Tennessee. The assay was immunoSEQ multiplex PCR, and TCRdb's table has in-frame clones only and misses some. The table shows around 940,000 clones, with over 60% occurring only once. As concerns this clone: Its antigen is not known.

The sequence came from a man between 18 and 29 years old in good health. This chain connects TRBV9 to TRBJ2-2, with 9 positions matching TRBD1. Sequenced material: memory CD4+ T cells sorted from blood. Subset reported: CD45RA-negative fraction. Written as DNA, the CDR3 is TGTGCCAGCAGCGTGTACGGGACAGGGCTCCCCGGGGAGCTGTTTTTT. The encoded protein is CASSVYGTGLPGELFF.